This TCR beta chain is drawn from a study of graft-versus-host responses after intestinal transplantation. Background on the study: Transplants were multivisceral, liver-intestinal, or isolated intestinal. The study gave all recipients anti-thymocyte globulin induction, then tacrolimus and steroids for approximately three years. Findings and limits, study-wide: The authors found GvH clones in recipient marrow, some appearing first in ileum or blood. Some patients had graft-donor T cell macrochimerism. In their allografts, the ratios of graft-versus-host to host-versus-graft T cell clones were high.

This clone showed up just once. Its antigen remains unidentified. The sample carries other DNA sequences with the same CDR3. Profiled with immunoSEQ multiplex PCR; TCRdb holds only in-frame clones, not every one. The data show over 100,000 clones, approximately 90% seen once. Trimming stripped 3 bases from V and 4 bases from J, with 4 bases between. This CDR3 region has 13 residues. CDR1 is MNHNY, CDR2 SVGAGI, per germline (reference sequence). The TCR sequence derives from a human donor who was the organ donor for an intestinal transplant. The rearrangement joins TRBV6-6 to TRBJ2-6; D call uncertain. The specimen was unstimulated CD4+ T cells sorted from spleen or lymph node cells, collected before transplant. As DNA, the CDR3 is TGTGCCAGCAGTTATGGGGGGGCCAACGTCCTGACTTTC. This encodes CASSYGGANVLTF.